This record looks at one T cell receptor beta chain sequence and its context. The entry originates in a study of T cells after yellow fever vaccination. From the 5' RACE reads, TCRdb called clonotypes with MiXCR, one entry per CDR3 protein. The repertoire holds approximately 300,000 distinct CDR3 sequences, with about 10% as singletons. Trimming removed 2 bases from V and 6 bases from J, with 9 bases in between. Germline V gene sequence: CDR1 KGHSH, CDR2 LQKENI. There are 13 residues in the CDR3. The receptor was isolated from a man between 18 and 29 years old who received the YFV17D yellow fever vaccine. The specimen was CD4+ T cells sorted from PBMCs, collected 45 days after the yellow fever booster vaccination. V and J are TRBV18 and TRBJ2-3, with D maybe TRBD2 (6 bases). CDR3 in amino acids: CASSPSGVDTQYF. CDR3 sequence (DNA): TGTGCCAGCTCACCATCGGGGGTGGATACGCAGTATTTT.